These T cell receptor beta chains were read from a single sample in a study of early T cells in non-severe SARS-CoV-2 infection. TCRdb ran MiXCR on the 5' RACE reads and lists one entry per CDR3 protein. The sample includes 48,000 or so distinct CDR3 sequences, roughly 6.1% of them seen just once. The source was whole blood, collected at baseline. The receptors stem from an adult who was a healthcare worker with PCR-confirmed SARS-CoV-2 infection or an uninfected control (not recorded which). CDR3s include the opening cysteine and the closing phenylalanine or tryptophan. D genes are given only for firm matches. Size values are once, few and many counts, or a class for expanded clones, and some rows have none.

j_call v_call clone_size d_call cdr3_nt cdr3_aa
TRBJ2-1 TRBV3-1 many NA TGTGCCAGCAGCGAGGGTCGCCACAATGAGCAGTTCTTC CASSEGRHNEQFF
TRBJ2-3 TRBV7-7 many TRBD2 TGTGCCAGCAGCCCCTGGGTAGCGGGGGGCACAGATACGCAGTATTTT CASSPWVAGGTDTQYF
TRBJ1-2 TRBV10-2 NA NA TGCGCCAGCAGTGAGTCGAGAGGCCCCTATGGCTACACCTTC CASSESRGPYGYTF
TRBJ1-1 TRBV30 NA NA TGTGCCTGGAGTGCCCCCCGAGGGGCGGACTACACTGAAGCTTTCTTT CAWSAPRGADYTEAFF
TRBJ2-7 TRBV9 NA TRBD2 TGTGCCAGCAGCGCCCAAGAGCGGGAGGAGATAAGGGGGCAGTACTTC CASSAQEREEIRGQYF
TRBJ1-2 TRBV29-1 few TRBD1 TGCAGCGGAGGGACAGGGAATAACTATGGCTACACCTTC CSGGTGNNYGYTF
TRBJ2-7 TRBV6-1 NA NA TGTGCCAGCCGAGCCTCTTGGGACGAGCAGTACTTC CASRASWDEQYF
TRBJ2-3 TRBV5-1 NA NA TGCGCCAGTTTTGGGGGTTCAGATACGCAGTATTTT CASFGGSDTQYF
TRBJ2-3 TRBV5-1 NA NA TGCGCCAGCAGCGGGCTCACAGGGTCTACAGATACGCAGTATTTT CASSGLTGSTDTQYF
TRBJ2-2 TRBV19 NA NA TGTGCCAGTAGCACCTTGGTCACCGGGGAGCTGTTTTTT CASSTLVTGELFF
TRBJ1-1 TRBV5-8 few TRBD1 TGTGCCAGCAGCTTGGAGGGGGCCGTGGCCACTGAAGCTTTCTTT CASSLEGAVATEAFF
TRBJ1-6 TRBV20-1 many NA TGCAGTGCTAGTGACAGGCGAGCTGATTCACCCCTCCACTTT CSASDRRADSPLHF
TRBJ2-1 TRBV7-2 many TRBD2 TGTGCCAGCAGCTTGACTAGCGGACAATTCAATGAGCAGTTCTTC CASSLTSGQFNEQFF
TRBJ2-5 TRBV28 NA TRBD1 TGTGCCAGCGGAATTACGTGGACAGGTCGGGAGACCCAGTACTTC CASGITWTGRETQYF
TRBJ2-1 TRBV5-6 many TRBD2 TGTGCCAGCAGCTCTCGGACTAGCGGGGGCAATGAGCAGTTCTTC CASSSRTSGGNEQFF
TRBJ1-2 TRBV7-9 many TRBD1 TGTGCCAGCAGCCCCCGGACAGGCAACTATGGCTACACCTTC CASSPRTGNYGYTF
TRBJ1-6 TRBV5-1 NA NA TGCGCCAGCAGCTCCCATGTCGGTTCACCCCTCCACTTT CASSSHVGSPLHF
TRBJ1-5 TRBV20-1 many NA TGCAGTGCTACCCCAGGGAGCAATCAGCCCCAGCATTTT CSATPGSNQPQHF
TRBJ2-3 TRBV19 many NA TGTGCCAGTAGTGTCTCTCAGGGGACAGATACGCAGTATTTT CASSVSQGTDTQYF
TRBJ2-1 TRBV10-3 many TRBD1 TGTGCCATCAGATCCGGGACAGAGGATGAGCAGTTCTTC CAIRSGTEDEQFF
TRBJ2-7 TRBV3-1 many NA TGTGCCAGCAGCCCGGCCTACGAGCAGTACTTC CASSPAYEQYF
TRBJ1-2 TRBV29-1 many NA TGCAGCGTTGGTGGCGGACCTAACTATGGCTACACCTTC CSVGGGPNYGYTF
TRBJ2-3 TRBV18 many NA TGTGCCAGCTCCCCCACCCCGGTAGGGGCCTATACGCAGTATTTT CASSPTPVGAYTQYF
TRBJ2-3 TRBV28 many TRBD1 TGTGCCAGCAGAAAGGGACAGGGAAGAACAGATACGCAGTATTTT CASRKGQGRTDTQYF
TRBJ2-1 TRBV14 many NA TGTGCCAGCAGCCAAGCATATTTCGATGAGCAGTTCTTC CASSQAYFDEQFF
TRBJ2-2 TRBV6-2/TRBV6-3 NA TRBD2 TGTGCCAGCAGCCCACTAGCGGGAGGAACCGGGGAGCTGTTTTTT CASSPLAGGTGELFF
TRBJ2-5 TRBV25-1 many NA TGTGCCAGCAGCCCAGGGCGGGCAGGGTTGTTTCAAGAGACCCAGTACTTC CASSPGRAGLFQETQYF
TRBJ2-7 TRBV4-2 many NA TGTGCCAGCAGCCAAGATACCCAACAGGCCTCATCCTACGAGCAGTACTTC CASSQDTQQASSYEQYF
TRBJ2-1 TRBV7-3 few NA TGTGCCAGCAGCTTCTCGGGGGGCCTCCTTGGCGGAGAGCAGTTCTTC CASSFSGGLLGGEQFF
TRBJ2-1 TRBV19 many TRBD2 TGTGCCAGTAGTATCGGGACTAGCTCCTACAATGAGCAGTTCTTC CASSIGTSSYNEQFF
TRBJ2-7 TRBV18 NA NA TGTGCCAGCTCATCTTCCTCGTCCCTCTCCTACGAGCAGTACTTC CASSSSSSLSYEQYF
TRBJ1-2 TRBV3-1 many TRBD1 TGTGCCAGCAGCCAAGACGACAGGGGCTATGGCTACACCTTC CASSQDDRGYGYTF
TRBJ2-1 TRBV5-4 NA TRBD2 TGTGCCAGCAGCTTGGCGGCGACTAGCGGGAGGTATGAGCAGTTCTTC CASSLAATSGRYEQFF
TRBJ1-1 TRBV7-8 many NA TGTGCCAGCAGTCATAACCCCCCGGGCACTGAAGCTTTCTTT CASSHNPPGTEAFF
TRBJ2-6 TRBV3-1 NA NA TGTGCCAGCAGCCATGGGGTTCACTCTGGGGCCAACGTCCTGACTTTC CASSHGVHSGANVLTF
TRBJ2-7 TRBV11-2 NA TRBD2 TGTGCCGGGTCGGGAGGGGGGACCTACGAGCAGTACTTC CAGSGGGTYEQYF
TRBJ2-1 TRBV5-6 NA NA TGTGCCAGCAGCTTGGTGGACCAGAACTCCTACAATGAGCAGTTCTTC CASSLVDQNSYNEQFF
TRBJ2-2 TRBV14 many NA TGTGCCAGCAGCCAAGTACAGACCGGGGAGCTGTTTTTT CASSQVQTGELFF
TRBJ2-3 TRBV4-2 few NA TGTGCCAGCAGCCAGGAATGGGGCGAAACAGATACGCAGTATTTT CASSQEWGETDTQYF
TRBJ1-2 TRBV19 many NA TGTGCCAGTCTGAACCGGGACGGCCATGGCTACACCTTC CASLNRDGHGYTF
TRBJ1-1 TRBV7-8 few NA TGTGCCAGCAGCCTCGGATCGGTTGGGCTTGGAGCTTTCTTT CASSLGSVGLGAFF
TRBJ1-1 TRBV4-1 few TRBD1 TGCGCCAGCAGCGAAGGGACAATACAGGGGTTCCAAGCTTTCTTT CASSEGTIQGFQAFF
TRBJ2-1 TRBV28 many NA TGTGCCAGCAGTTTATCTTGGCGGGAAACTTACAATGAGCAGTTCTTC CASSLSWRETYNEQFF
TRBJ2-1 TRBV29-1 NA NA TGCAGCGTTGCCCACTGGGGCAGGGGCGAGGATGAGCAGTTCTTC CSVAHWGRGEDEQFF
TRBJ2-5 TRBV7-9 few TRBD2 TGTGCCAGCAGCTCCGAGACTAGCGGGAGGGCCAAGACCCAGTACTTC CASSSETSGRAKTQYF
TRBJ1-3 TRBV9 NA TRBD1 TGTGCCAGCAGCGTCACAGGGACAGGGGCCAACACCATATATTTT CASSVTGTGANTIYF
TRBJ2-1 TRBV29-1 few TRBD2 TGCAGCGTTGACGGACTAGCGGGAGGCCTTTACAATGAGCAGTTCTTC CSVDGLAGGLYNEQFF
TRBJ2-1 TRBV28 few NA TGTGCCAGCAGTCCACTCGTCAATGAGCAGTTCTTC CASSPLVNEQFF
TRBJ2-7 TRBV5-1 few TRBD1 TGCGCCAGCAGCTTGGAGGAGGGACAGGGGACCGAGCAGTACTTC CASSLEEGQGTEQYF
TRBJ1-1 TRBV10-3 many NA TGTGCCATCAGTGCGTGGGGAAACACTGAAGCTTTCTTT CAISAWGNTEAFF
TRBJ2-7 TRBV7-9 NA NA TGTGCCAGCAGCTTACAGCTAGAGTACGAGCAGTACTTC CASSLQLEYEQYF
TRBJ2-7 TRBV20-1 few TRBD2 TGCAGTGCTAGTGGGCTAGCGGGAGGGCGGCAGTACTTC CSASGLAGGRQYF